The following is a TCR beta chain sequence with its context. Its antigen is unknown. On cycle 4 day 1 and cycle 7 day 1, as well as at baseline, blood was sampled. The CDR3 length is 17 residues. The V and J ends lost 0 bases and 0 bases, in that order; junction bases with no gene match: 2. Germline V gene data show CDR1 as KGHSH and CDR2 as LQKENI. The entry originates in a study of OX40 agonist ivuxolimab in advanced cancers. Overall study findings and caveats: What antigens the expanded peripheral T cells recognized was never established. Dosing at 0.1 to 3.0 mg/kg was accompanied by clonal expansion of CD4+ and CD8+ blood T cells by week 6.

Sequenced by immunoSEQ multiplex PCR; TCRdb stores in-frame clones only, minus some. The sample consists of approximately 57,000 clones, about 90% of them appearing once. J is TRBJ2-1 and V is TRBV18, with 10 bases aligning to TRBD2. The sequenced sample was CD4+ or CD8+ T cells sorted from blood, obtained in a trial of the OX40 agonist ivuxolimab. The clonotype was recovered from an adult with an advanced solid tumor such as melanoma, head and neck, liver or kidney cancer. The CDR3 is CASSPPPSGSSYNEQFF. The DNA for the CDR3 is TGTGCCAGCTCACCACCGCCTAGCGGGAGCTCCTACAATGAGCAGTTCTTC.